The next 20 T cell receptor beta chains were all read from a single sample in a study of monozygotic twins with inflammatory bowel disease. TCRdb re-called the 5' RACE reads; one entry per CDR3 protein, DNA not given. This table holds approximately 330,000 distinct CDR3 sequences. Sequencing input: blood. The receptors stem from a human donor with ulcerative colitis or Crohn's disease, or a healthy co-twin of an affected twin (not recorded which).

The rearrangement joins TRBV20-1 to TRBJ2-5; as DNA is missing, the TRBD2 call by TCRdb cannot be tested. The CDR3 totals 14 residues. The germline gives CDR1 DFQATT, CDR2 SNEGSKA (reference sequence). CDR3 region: CSAPTSGGKETQYF.

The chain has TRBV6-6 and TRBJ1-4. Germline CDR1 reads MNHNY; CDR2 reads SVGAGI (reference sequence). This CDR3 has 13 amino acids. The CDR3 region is CASSYSDAEKLFF.

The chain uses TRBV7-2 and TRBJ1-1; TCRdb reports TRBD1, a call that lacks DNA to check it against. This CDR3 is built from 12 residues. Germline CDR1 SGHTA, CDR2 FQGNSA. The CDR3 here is CASSANRGWTFF.

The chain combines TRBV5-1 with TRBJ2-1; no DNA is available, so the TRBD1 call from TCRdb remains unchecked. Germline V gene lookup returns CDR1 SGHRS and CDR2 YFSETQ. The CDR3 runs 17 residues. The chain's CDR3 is CASSLALGTGGYNEQFF.

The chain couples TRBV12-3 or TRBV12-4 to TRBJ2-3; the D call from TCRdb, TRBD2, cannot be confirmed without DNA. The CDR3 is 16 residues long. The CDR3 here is CASSLQRGGRADTQYF.

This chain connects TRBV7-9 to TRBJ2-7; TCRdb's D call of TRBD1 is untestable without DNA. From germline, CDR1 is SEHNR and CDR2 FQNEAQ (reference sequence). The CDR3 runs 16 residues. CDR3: CASSPPDRGQDREQYF.

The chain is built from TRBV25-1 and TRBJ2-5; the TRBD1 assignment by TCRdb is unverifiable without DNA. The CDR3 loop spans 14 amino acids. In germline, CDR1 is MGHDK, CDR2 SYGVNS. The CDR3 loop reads CASSELEDIETQYF.

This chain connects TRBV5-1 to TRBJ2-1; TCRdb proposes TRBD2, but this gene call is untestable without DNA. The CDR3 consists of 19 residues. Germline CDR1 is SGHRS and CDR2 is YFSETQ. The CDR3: CASSLVTSGSPRSYNEQFF.

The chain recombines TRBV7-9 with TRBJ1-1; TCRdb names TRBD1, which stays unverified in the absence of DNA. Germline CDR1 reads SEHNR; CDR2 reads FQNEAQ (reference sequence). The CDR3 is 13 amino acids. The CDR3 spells CASSLAQGDRAFF.

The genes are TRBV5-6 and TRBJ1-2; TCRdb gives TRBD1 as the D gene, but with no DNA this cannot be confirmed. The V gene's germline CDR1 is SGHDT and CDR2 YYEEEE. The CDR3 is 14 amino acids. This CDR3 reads CASSHGTSRFGYTF.

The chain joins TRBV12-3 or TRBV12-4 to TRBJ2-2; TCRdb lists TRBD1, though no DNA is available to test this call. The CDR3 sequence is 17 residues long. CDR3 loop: CASSPPPGQSLTGELFF.

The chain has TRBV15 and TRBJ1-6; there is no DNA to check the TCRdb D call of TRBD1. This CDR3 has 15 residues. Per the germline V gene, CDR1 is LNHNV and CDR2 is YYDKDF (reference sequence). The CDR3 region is CATSRDRGSNSPLHF.

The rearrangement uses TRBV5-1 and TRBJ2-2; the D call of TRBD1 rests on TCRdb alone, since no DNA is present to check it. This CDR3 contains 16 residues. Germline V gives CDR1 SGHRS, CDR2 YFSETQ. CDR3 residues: CASSLVLAGPTGELFF.

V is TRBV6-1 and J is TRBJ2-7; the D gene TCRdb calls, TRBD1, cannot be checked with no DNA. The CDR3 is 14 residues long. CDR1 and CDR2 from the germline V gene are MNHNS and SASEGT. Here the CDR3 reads CASSVSQGTYEQYF.

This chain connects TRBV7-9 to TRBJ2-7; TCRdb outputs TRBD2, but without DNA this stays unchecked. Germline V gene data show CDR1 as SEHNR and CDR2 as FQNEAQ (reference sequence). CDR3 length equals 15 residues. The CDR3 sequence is CASSRLAGVDNEQYF.

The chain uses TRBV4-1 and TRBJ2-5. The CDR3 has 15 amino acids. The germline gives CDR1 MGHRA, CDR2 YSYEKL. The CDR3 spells CASSQDQGSGETQYF.

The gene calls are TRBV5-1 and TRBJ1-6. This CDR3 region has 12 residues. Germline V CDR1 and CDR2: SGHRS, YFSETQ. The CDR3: CASRPDNSPLHF.

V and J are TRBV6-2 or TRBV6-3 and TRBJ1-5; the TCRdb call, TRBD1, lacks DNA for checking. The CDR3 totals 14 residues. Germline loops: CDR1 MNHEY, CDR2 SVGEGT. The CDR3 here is CASRWTGEYQPQHF.

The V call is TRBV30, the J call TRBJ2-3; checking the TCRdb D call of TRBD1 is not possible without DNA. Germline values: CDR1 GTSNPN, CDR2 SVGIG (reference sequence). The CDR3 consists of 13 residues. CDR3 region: CAWSVIKQGFQYF.

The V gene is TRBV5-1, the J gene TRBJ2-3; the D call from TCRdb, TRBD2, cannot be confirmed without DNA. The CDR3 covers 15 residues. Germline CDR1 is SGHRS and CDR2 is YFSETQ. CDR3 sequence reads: CASSPERGSTDTQYF.